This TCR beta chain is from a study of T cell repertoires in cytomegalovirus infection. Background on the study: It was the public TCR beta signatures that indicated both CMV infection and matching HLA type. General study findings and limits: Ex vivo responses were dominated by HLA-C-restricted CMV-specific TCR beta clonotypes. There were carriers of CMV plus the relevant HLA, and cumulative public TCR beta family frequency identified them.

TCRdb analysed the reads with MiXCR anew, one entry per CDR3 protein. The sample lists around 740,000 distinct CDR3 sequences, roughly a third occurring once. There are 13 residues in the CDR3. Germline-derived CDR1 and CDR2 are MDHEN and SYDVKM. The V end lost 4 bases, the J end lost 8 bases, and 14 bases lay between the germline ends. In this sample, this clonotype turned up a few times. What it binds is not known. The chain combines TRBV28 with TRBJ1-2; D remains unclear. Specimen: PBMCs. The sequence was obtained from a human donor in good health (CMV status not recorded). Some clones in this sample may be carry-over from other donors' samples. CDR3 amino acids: CASSSVGINGYTF. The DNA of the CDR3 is TGTGCCAGCAGTTCCGTCGGGATCAACGGCTACACCTTC.